This T cell receptor (beta chain) was found in a study of cytomegalovirus exposure and HLA in healthy donors. Data came from immunoSEQ multiplex PCR; TCRdb stores just in-frame clones and leaves some out. The sample lists some 69,000 clones; approximately 96% were seen once. The CDR3 consists of 17 residues. Per germline, CDR1 SGHVS and CDR2 FNYEAQ. The junction had 11 bases not matched to a gene; V was cut back by 5 bases and J by 0 bases. Source material: PBMCs. The TCR comes from a woman under 30 in good health and CMV-seropositive. The rearrangement uses TRBV7-6 and TRBJ2-5, with 8 bases aligning to TRBD1. The CDR3 sequence: CASSRTGTGMYQETQYF. For the CDR3, the DNA is TGTGCCAGCAGCCGAACCGGGACAGGAATGTACCAAGAGACCCAGTACTTC. The full variable domain, completed using reference TRBV7-6 and TRBJ2-5, is GAGVSQSPRYKVTKRGQDVALRCDPISGHVSLYWYRQALGQGPEFLTYFNYEAQQDKSGLPNDRFSAERPEGSISTLTIQRTEQRDSAMYRCASSRTGTGMYQETQYFGPGTRLLVL.